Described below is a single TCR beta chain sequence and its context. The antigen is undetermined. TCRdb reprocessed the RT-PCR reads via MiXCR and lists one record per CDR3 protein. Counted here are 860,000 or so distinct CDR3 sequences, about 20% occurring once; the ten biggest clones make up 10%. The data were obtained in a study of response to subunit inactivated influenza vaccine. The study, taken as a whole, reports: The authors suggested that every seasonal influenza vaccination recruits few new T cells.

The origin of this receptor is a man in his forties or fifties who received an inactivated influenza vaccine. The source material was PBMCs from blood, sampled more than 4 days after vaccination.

The CDR3 sequence: CATRLAGELFF. CDR3 in DNA: TGTGCCACTAGGTTGGCCGGGGAGCTGTTTTTT. J is TRBJ2-2 and V is TRBV2; D is unresolved. The CDR3 has 11 amino acids. The germline V and J ends were trimmed by 10 bases and 6 bases, with 9 bases remaining between them. Germline CDR1 SNHLY, CDR2 FYNNEI.